What follows is one TCR beta chain and its context. Its antigen specificity is not known. No quality values exist for individual bases; no much larger clone is one base distant. In the prospective study, participants were roughly 18 to 100 years old, resided in about two dozen geographic areas of the United States, and were enrolled through a virtual design. Cohort assignment in the prospective study relied on participant-reported clinical history from a screening survey and a study questionnaire. Recovered participants in ImmuneRACE Cohort 3 were defined by two consecutive negative NP/OP PCR tests, clearance by a healthcare professional, or resolution of symptoms. In the prospective study, whole blood, serum and a nasopharyngeal or oropharyngeal swab were collected from each participant by mobile phlebotomists. Prospective study participants could optionally give additional blood draws and questionnaires over an approximately 2-month period. Blood samples from the prospective study were shipped frozen or at room temperature prior to DNA extraction.

The CDR3 runs 14 residues from the cysteine to the phenylalanine. The sequence is cut down to CDR3 DNA, 42 bases in frame from base 1. Looking up the germline V gene yields CDR1 LGHNT and CDR2 FRNRAP. V is reduced by 6 bases and J by 4 bases, leaving a spacing of 13 bases between them. The sample is drawn from a study of blood T cell repertoires in COVID-19 (dated by TCRdb to 2020 to 2022). Regarding the study in general: Samples covering the acute and convalescent phases of COVID-19 were provided by collaborators in the United States, Italy and Spain. The prospective study material was composed of cDNA or gDNA derived from T cells, B-cell-depleted T cells, or PBMCs. Subjects who had been exposed to COVID-19, were actively infected with it, or had recovered from it provided the deeply sampled blood TCRbeta repertoires that made up the dataset. The repertoires were released in a freely available public database meant as a resource for research on the immune response to SARS-CoV-2. The samples were drawn from two sources: the first 160 participants of the ongoing ImmuneRACE study, and over 950 subjects contributed by 6 global collaborators. Nearly every sample came with metadata listing a de-identified subject ID, COVID-19 status, age in years and sex. Where HLA class I and class II types were available, the types were taken from metadata supplied by the sample provider, not from assay-based typing.

The paper's findings and limits, for the study overall: Clinical and demographic metadata were provided uncurated, with the amount varying by source and participant.

The immunoSEQ Assay, a bias-controlled multiplex PCR, was used to amplify TCRbeta CDR3 regions from genomic DNA. In the paper's pipeline: The number of nucleated cells in each sample was estimated by amplification of reference gene primers within the assay. Sequence reads were collapsed and filtered to measure the absolute abundance of every unique TCRbeta CDR3 rearrangement. For each sample, productive Simpson clonality was calculated as the square root of Simpson's diversity index across productive rearrangements. The table comes from immuneACCESS by way of TCRdb, which keeps in-frame sequences with V and J called. Part of the clones is missing from these tables; in studies checked, under half for an unresolved V gene and the rest for unknown reasons. That table furnishes V, J and clone size, whereas the DNA furnished D and trimming. Here the sample has a few hundred thousand clones; roughly nine tenths occur a single time. Just over 8% of the sample rests with the top ten.

The TCR sequence derives from a woman aged 60-75 years who had recovered from COVID-19. The sequenced material came from PBMCs or T cells enriched from blood (not recorded which). This chain is built from TRBV12-5 and TRBJ1-5, and possibly TRBD1, on 6 matching bases. CDR3 loop: CASGAGTTNQPQHF. In nucleotide form, the sequence is TGTGCTAGTGGCGCCGGGACAACGAATCAGCCCCAGCATTTT.